A selection of T cell receptor beta chains follows, all from one sample in a study of blood T cell repertoires in COVID-19. Generated by immunoSEQ multiplex PCR, the TCRdb table keeps only in-frame clones and is missing some. The top ten hold roughly 8% of the sample, which has about 83,000 clones, approximately 85% seen once. Sequencing was done on a sample of peripheral blood. The receptor source for this set is a man aged 50-59 years with active COVID-19. Both conserved end residues are trimmed from each CDR3. Fields, in order: V gene, CDR3 length, CDR3 protein.

TRBV27 | 13 | ASTPGTGASYEQY
TRBV7-3 | 13 | ASSPRLAGGREQY
TRBV9 | 17 | ASSPGTSGNIRNYNEQF
TRBV11-2 | 15 | ASSLATPQYRENEAF
TRBV4-3 | 14 | ASSQDRRGSNEKLF
TRBV5-4 | 12 | ASSLDSGNSPLH
TRBV6-4 | 14 | ASSPSGDWSTDTQY
TRBV6-2/TRBV6-3 | 15 | ASSTGPAGGPRGTQY
TRBV25-1 | 13 | ASSDPRGVNEKLF
TRBV7-6 | 15 | ASSNRQGESSYNEQF
TRBV7-2 | 13 | ASSPGQGANYGYT
TRBV7-2 | 14 | ASSPTSGRSGNEQY
TRBV5-6 | 10 | ASTQGGNIQY
TRBV6-4 | 11 | ASSVLLGEKLF
TRBV5-1 | 13 | ASSPGGTSKETQY
TRBV5-1 | 13 | ASSPGTVLQETQY
TRBV28 | 13 | ASGGQGGSNYGYT
TRBV4-3 | 13 | ASSQDMGQGAGYT
TRBV11-2 | 11 | ASSSAGGTEAF
TRBV9 | 11 | ASSGTAYNEQF
TRBV4-3 | 13 | ASSRDGTGGFEQY